This section outlines one T cell receptor beta chain sequence together with its context. Antigen unknown. The sample belongs to a study of tumor-infiltrating lymphocytes in primary liver carcinoma. Study-level information: Stage T1-T3 N0M0 and a size of 4.2 to 10 cm characterized the tumors. Study results and caveats: The study found a significantly higher top-250-clone fraction in tumors than in blood (p = 0.039).

Germline V gene lookup returns CDR1 MDHEN and CDR2 SYDVKM. Trimming at V came to 9 bases and at J to 7 bases, leaving 12 bases not matched to a gene. The CDR3 length is 14 residues. The investigators made TCR beta cDNA from about 500 ng total RNA, using a constant-region primer. Libraries of TCR beta came from three nested multiplex PCR rounds with slightly modified ARM-PCR. A C-beta reverse primer and TRBV1-TRBV30 forward primers served in each of the first two PCR rounds, at roughly 10 cycles apiece. TCRdb processed the multiplex PCR reads anew with MiXCR; each CDR3 protein has one entry. Of about 300,000 distinct CDR3 sequences in the sample, 65% are singletons; the top ten hold roughly 9%. Blood RNA came from unsorted whole blood; germline DNA was also extracted. Donors were untreated and chronically infected with HBV. Prior to surgery, about 4.3 milliliters of peripheral blood were drawn.

The receptor comes from a man in his forties with primary liver carcinoma and hepatitis B virus infection. V and J are TRBV28 and TRBJ1-2, with TRBD1 matching over 9 bases. The material sequenced was peripheral blood. CDR3 amino acids: CASGQGNDVGGYTF. The CDR3, as DNA: TGTGCCAGTGGACAGGGGAATGATGTGGGTGGCTACACCTTC.